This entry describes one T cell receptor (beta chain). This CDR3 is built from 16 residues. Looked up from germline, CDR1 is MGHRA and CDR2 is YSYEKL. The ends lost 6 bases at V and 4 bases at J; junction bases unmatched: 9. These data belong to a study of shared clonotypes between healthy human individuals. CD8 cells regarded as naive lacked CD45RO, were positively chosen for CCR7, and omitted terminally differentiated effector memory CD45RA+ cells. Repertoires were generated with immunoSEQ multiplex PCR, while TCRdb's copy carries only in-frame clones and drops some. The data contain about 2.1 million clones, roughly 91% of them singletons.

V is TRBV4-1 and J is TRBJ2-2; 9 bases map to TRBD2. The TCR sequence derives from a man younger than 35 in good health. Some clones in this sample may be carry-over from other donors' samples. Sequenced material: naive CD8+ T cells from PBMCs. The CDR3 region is CASRHRAGGGTGELFF. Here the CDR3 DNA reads TGCGCCAGCAGACACCGAGCGGGAGGAGGCACCGGGGAGCTGTTTTTT.